The 13 T cell receptor beta chains reported below all come from one sample, sequenced in a study of T cell changes during pregnancy in multiple sclerosis. The method was immunoSEQ multiplex PCR; TCRdb's version includes in-frame clones alone and lacks a portion of them. Of tens of thousands of clones detected, 75% to 90% appear once; the ten largest clones hold approximately 1.3%. The sample consisted of CD4+ T cells from peripheral blood mononuclear cells, taken in the first trimester of pregnancy. Receptors originate from a female donor with multiple sclerosis, enrolled in a pregnancy study.

The chain is built from TRBV5-1 and TRBJ1-5, with 7 bases fitting TRBD1. The V and J ends lost 4 bases and 0 bases, in that order; junction bases with no gene match: 4. Germline values: CDR1 SGHRS, CDR2 YFSETQ. This CDR3 has 15 amino acids. The CDR3 coding sequence is TGCGCCAGCAGCATGACAGGGATTAGCAATCAGCCCCAGCATTTT. As protein: CASSMTGISNQPQHF.

This clone turned up a few times. This rearrangement joins TRBV6-4 to TRBJ1-2; 7 bases are a match to TRBD1. J gave up 0 bases and V 5 bases, and 6 bases lay outside the gene matches. From germline, CDR1 is MRHNA and CDR2 SNTAGT. The CDR3 sequence is 15 residues long. CDR3 DNA sequence: TGTGCCAGCAGTCCGGACAGGACCTCTAACTATGGCTACACCTTC. Translation gives CASSPDRTSNYGYTF.

The chain couples TRBV7-2 to TRBJ2-1, with D unclear. V lost 5 bases, J lost 4 bases, and 6 bases lay in between. Germline V gene lookup returns CDR1 SGHTA and CDR2 FQGNSA. This CDR3 is 12 amino acids long. The CDR3 is CASSQMYNEQFF. CDR3 in DNA: TGTGCCAGCAGCCAGATGTACAATGAGCAGTTCTTC.

This chain joins TRBV18 and TRBJ1-4; no clear D gene. The CDR3 runs 13 residues. Germline lookup yields CDR1 KGHSH and CDR2 LQKENI. Trimming pared 3 bases from V and 7 bases from J, leaving 9 bases between. The CDR3 is CASSPTESEKLFF. The CDR3 DNA reads TGTGCCAGCTCACCTACTGAGAGTGAAAAACTGTTTTTT.

The chain carries TRBV10-2 and TRBJ2-3; 11 bases are shared with TRBD2. With 7 bases clipped from V and 7 bases from J, the junction kept 10 bases outside the gene matches. The CDR3 is 15 residues long. Germline CDR1 is WSHSY and CDR2 is SAAADI. The CDR3 region has the DNA TGCGCCAGCACTGCGACTAGCGGGATTATAAATACGCAGTATTTT. This gives the protein CASTATSGIINTQYF.

V and J are TRBV2 and TRBJ2-2; 16 positions match TRBD2. CDR1 is SNHLY and CDR2 is FYNNEI in the germline V gene. The V and J ends lost 7 bases and 7 bases, in that order; junction bases with no gene match: 3. The CDR3 loop spans 15 amino acids. The CDR3 nucleotides read TGTGCCAGCATTGGGACTAGCGGGAGGGGCGGGGAGCTGTTTTTT. Its translation is CASIGTSGRGGELFF.

The J gene is TRBJ1-5, the V gene TRBV10-3; D possibly corresponds to TRBD1 (6 bases). The germline V gene has CDR1 ENHRY and CDR2 SYGVKD. The CDR3 totals 13 residues. Trimming stripped 6 bases from V and 5 bases from J, with 11 bases between. CDR3 sequence reads: CAIREDRDQPQHF. Written as DNA, the CDR3 is TGTGCCATCAGGGAGGACAGAGATCAGCCCCAGCATTTT.

The J gene is TRBJ2-1, the V gene TRBV27, with D hard to call. The CDR3 extends over 15 amino acids. Germline V gene data show CDR1 as MNHEY and CDR2 as SMNVEV (reference sequence). The V and J ends lost 5 bases and 0 bases respectively, with 11 bases between them. As DNA, the CDR3 is TGTGCCAGCAGTCCTCCAGATCTCTCCTACAATGAGCAGTTCTTC. It yields the protein CASSPPDLSYNEQFF.

A single count supports this clone. This rearrangement joins TRBV11-2 to TRBJ2-5; the match to TRBD2 covers 12 bases. Trimming cost V 5 bases and J 5 bases; bases outside gene matches: 3. Looked up from germline, CDR1 is SGHAT and CDR2 is FQNNGV. The CDR3 consists of 14 residues. As DNA, the CDR3 is TGTGCCAGCAGCCAAGGGACTAGCGGGGAGACCCAGTACTTC. Translation gives CASSQGTSGETQYF.

This chain links TRBV9 with TRBJ1-3; weak D call: TRBD1 (5 bases). The CDR3 is 14 residues long. V dropped 2 bases and J dropped 8 bases, with 14 bases sitting between them. Germline V gene sequence: CDR1 SGDLS, CDR2 YYNGEE. The CDR3 DNA follows: TGTGCCAGCAGCGTTAGGGGTTCGCTCGACACCATATATTTT. The encoded protein is CASSVRGSLDTIYF. The entire variable domain, with the rest obtained from reference TRBV9 and TRBJ1-3, is as follows: DSGVTQTPKHLITATGQRVTLRCSPRSGDLSVYWYQQSLDQGLQFLIQYYNGEERAKGNILERFSAQQFPDLHSELNLSSLELGDSALYFCASSVRGSLDTIYFGEGSWLTVV.

The chain carries TRBV5-4 and TRBJ2-7, with 9 bases aligning to TRBD2. The CDR3 is 14 amino acids. Germline CDR1 SGHNT, CDR2 YYREEE (reference sequence). The junction had 5 bases not matched to a gene; V was cut back by 0 bases and J by 7 bases. The CDR3 loop is CASSLGAGGDEQYF. The CDR3 DNA sequence: TGTGCCAGCAGCTTGGGAGCGGGAGGAGATGAGCAGTACTTC.

The CDR3 region is CAWSVHHMSSYNSPLHF. For the CDR3, the DNA is TGTGCCTGGAGTGTACATCACATGTCCTCCTATAATTCACCCCTCCACTTT. The chain uses TRBV30 and TRBJ1-6; unclear D gene. The CDR3 is 17 amino acids. Germline CDR1 reads GTSNPN; CDR2 reads SVGIG (reference sequence). V dropped 0 bases and J dropped 0 bases, with 12 bases sitting between them.

The J gene is TRBJ1-2, the V gene TRBV7-3; 9 bases are a match to TRBD1. The junction had 3 bases not matched to a gene; V was cut back by 5 bases and J by 5 bases. This CDR3 has 13 residues. Germline V gene sequence: CDR1 SGHTA, CDR2 FQGTGA. The CDR3 here is CASSTGTGYGYTF. The CDR3 nucleotides read TGTGCCAGCAGCACTGGGACAGGGTATGGCTACACCTTC.